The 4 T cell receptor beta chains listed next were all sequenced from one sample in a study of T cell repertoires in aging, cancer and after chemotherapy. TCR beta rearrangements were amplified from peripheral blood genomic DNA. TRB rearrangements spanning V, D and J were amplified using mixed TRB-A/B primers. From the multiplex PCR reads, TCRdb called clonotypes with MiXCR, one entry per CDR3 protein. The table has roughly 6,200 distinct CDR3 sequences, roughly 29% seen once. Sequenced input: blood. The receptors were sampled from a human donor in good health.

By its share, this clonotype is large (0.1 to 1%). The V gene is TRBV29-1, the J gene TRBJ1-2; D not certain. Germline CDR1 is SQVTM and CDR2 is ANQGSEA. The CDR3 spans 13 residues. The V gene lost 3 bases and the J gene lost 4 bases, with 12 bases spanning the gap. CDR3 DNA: TGCAGCGTTGAGGAGGGAGAGGGCTATGGCTACACCTTC. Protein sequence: CSVEEGEGYGYTF.

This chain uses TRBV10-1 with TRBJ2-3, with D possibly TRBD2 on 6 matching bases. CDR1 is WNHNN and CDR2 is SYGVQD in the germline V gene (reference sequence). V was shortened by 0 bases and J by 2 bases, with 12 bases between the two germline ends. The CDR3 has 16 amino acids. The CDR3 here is CASSESWGLNTDTQYF. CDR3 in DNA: TGCGCCAGCAGTGAGTCATGGGGACTTAACACAGATACGCAGTATTTT.

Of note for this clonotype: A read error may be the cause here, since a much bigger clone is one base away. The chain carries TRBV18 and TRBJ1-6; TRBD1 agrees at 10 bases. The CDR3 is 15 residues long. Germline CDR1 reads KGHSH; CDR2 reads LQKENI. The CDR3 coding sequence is TGTACCAGCTCACCAGGGACAGGGGATAATTCACCCCTCCACTTT. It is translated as CTSSPGTGDNSPLHF.

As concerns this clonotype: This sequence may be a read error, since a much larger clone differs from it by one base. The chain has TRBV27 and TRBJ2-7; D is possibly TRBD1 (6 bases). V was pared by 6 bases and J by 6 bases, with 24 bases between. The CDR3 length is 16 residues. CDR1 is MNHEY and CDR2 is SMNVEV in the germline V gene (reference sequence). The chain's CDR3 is CASSSSLSLGALEQYV. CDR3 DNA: TGTGCCAGCAGCAGTAGCCTCTCGTTGGGGGCCCTCGAGCAGTACGTC.